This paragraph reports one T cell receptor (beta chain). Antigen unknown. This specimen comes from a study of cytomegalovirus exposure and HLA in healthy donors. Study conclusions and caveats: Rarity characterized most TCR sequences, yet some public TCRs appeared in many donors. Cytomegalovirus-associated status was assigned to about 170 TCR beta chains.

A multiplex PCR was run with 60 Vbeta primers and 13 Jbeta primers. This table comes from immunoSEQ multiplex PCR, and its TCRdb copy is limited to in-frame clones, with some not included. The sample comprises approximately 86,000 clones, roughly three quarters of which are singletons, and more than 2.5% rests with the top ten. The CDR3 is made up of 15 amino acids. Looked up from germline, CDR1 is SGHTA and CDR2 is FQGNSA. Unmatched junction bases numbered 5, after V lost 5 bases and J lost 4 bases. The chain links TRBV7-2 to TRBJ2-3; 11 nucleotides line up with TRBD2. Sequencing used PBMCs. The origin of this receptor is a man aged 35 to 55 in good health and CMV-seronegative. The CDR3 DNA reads TGTGCCAGCAGCCTTAGCGGGGGGGCCCCAGATACGCAGTATTTT. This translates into CASSLSGGAPDTQYF.